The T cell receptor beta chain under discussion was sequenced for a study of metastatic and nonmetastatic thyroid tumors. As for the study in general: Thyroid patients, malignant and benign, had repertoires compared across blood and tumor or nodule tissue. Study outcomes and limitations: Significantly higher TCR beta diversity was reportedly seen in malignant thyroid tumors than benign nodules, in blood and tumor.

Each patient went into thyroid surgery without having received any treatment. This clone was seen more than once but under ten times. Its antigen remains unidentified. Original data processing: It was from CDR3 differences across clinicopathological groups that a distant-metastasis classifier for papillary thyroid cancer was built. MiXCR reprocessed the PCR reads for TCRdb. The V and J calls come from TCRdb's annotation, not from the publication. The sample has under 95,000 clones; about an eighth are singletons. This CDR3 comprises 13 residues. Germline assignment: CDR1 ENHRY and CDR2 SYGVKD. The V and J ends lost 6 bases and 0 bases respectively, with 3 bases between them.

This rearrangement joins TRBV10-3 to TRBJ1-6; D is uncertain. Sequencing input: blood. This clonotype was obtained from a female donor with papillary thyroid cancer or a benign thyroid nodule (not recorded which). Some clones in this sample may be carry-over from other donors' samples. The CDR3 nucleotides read TGTGCCATCAGCAGCTCCTATAATTCACCCCTCCACTTT. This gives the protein CAISSSYNSPLHF.